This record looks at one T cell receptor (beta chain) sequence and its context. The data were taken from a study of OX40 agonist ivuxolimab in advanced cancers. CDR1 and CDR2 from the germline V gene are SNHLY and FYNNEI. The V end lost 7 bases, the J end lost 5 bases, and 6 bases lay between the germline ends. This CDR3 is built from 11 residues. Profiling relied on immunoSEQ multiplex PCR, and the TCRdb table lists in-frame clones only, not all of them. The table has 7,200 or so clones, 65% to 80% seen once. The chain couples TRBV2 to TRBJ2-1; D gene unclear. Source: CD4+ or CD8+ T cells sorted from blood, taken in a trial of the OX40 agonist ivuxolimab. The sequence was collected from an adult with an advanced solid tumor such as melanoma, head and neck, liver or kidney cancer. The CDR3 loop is CASNENNEQFF. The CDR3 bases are TGTGCCAGCAACGAAAACAATGAGCAGTTCTTC.